Listed below are T cell receptor beta chains from one sample, sequenced in a study of beta chain features in type 1 diabetes. Some clones are missing from TCRdb's copy, which holds only in-frame ones; the method was immunoSEQ multiplex PCR. In the table there are over 120,000 clones, 10% of which are singletons. The sequenced sample consisted of naive CD4+ T cells from blood. These receptor sequences come from a man between 18 and 29 years old in good health. The CDR3 runs from the conserved cysteine through the conserved F or W. D genes are given only for firm matches. The size field is filled for only some rows; it gives once, few, many or a size class.

V	J	size	D	DNA	CDR3
TRBV10-3	TRBJ1-4	NA	TRBD1	TGTGCCATCAGGCCAGGGGGGCGTGATAATGAAAAACTGTTTTTT	CAIRPGGRDNEKLFF
TRBV4-2	TRBJ1-4	NA	NA	TGTGCCAGCAGCCAATGGACAGTTGGTAATGAAAAACTGTTTTTT	CASSQWTVGNEKLFF
TRBV19	TRBJ2-1	few	TRBD2	TGTGCCAGTAGTATTCGGGGGGGCAACAATGAGCAGTTCTTC	CASSIRGGNNEQFF
TRBV14	TRBJ2-7	many	NA	TGTGCCAGCAGCCAAGATTTCGCCTACGAGCAGTACTTC	CASSQDFAYEQYF
TRBV4-1	TRBJ1-1	few	NA	TGCGCCAGCAGCCAAGTACAAGGGGGAGTGAACACTGAAGCTTTCTTT	CASSQVQGGVNTEAFF
TRBV7-6	TRBJ2-7	NA	TRBD1	TGTGCCAGCAGCCCGGGGACAGGGGGCAACGAGCAGTACTTC	CASSPGTGGNEQYF
TRBV11-2	TRBJ1-2	few	TRBD1	TGTGCCAGCAGCATGGGACAGCCCTATGGCTACACCTTC	CASSMGQPYGYTF
TRBV11-2	TRBJ2-1	NA	NA	TGTGCCAGCAGCCCTCCTGTGCTGGGTAGACACGATGAGCAGTTCTTC	CASSPPVLGRHDEQFF
TRBV4-1	TRBJ2-7	few	NA	TGCGCCAGCAGCCAAGAGGGGAGGTACGAGCAGTACTTC	CASSQEGRYEQYF
TRBV23-1	TRBJ1-5	few	TRBD1	TGCGCCAGCAGTCAATCTCATAATTCGACAGGGGGCATGAAGGACAATCAGCCCCAGCATTTT	CASSQSHNSTGGMKDNQPQHF
TRBV9	TRBJ2-5	many	TRBD1	TGTGCCAGCAGTGGACAGGCTCAAGAGACCCAGTACTTC	CASSGQAQETQYF
TRBV7-2	TRBJ2-3	many	NA	TGTGCCAGCAGCTTAGGAGGCACAGATACGCAGTATTTT	CASSLGGTDTQYF
TRBV6-5	TRBJ1-2	NA	TRBD1	TGTGCCAGCAGTTTCAGGGGGCGGAATGGCTACACCTTC	CASSFRGRNGYTF